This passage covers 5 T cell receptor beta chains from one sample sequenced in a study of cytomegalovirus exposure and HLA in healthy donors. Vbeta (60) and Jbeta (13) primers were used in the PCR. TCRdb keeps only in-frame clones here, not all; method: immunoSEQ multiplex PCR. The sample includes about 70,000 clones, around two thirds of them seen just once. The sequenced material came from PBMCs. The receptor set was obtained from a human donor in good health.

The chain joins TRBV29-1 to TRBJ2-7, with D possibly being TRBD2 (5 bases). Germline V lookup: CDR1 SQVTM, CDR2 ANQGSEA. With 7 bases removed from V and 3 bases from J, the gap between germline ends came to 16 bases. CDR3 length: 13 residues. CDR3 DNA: TGCAGCGCCAGGACTTTCGATGACTACGAGCAGTACTTC. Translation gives CSARTFDDYEQYF.

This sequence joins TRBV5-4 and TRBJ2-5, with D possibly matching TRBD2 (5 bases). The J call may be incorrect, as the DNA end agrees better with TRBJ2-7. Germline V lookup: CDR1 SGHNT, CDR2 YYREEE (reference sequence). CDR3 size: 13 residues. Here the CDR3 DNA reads TGTGCCAGCAGCCTCCGGGATTCCTACGAGCAGTACTTC. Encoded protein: CASSLRDSYEQYF.

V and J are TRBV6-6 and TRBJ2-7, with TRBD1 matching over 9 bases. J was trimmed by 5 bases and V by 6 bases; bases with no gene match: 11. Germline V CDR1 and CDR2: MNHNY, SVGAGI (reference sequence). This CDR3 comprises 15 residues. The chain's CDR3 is CASSHWDRASDEQYF. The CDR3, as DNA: TGTGCCAGCAGCCATTGGGACAGGGCCTCGGACGAGCAGTACTTC.

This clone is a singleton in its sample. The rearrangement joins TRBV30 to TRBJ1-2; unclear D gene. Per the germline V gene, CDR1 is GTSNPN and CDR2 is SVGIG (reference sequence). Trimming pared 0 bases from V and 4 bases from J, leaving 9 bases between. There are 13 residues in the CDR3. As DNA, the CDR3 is TGTGCCTGGAGTGTCGGGGTCAGCTATGGCTACACCTTC. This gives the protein CAWSVGVSYGYTF.

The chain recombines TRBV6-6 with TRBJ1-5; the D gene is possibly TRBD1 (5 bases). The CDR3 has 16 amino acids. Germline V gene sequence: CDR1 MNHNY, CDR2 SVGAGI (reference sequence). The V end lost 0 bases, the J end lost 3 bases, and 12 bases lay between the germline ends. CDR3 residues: CASSYSRDSFNQPQHF. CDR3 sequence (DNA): TGTGCCAGCAGTTACTCGCGCGACAGCTTCAATCAGCCCCAGCATTTT.